This passage covers 11 T cell receptor beta chains from one sample sequenced in a study of blood T cell repertoires in COVID-19. Assay used: immunoSEQ multiplex PCR; TCRdb lists only in-frame clones, some missing. In the table there are around 100,000 clones, approximately 88% of which are singletons. Material for sequencing was peripheral blood. The receptors derive from a woman between 55 and 75 years old with acute or convalescent COVID-19.

The rearrangement uses TRBV7-9 and TRBJ1-2, with D tentatively TRBD1 (6 bases). The CDR3 extends over 15 amino acids. From germline, CDR1 is SEHNR and CDR2 FQNEAQ (reference sequence). V dropped 4 bases and J dropped 8 bases, with 20 bases sitting between them. In nucleotides, the CDR3 is TGTGCCAGCAGCTCGCCCGTTGGGGGGGCAGAGGGCTACACCTTC. Amino acids: CASSSPVGGAEGYTF.

The rearrangement uses TRBV7-2 and TRBJ1-2; D is undetermined. This CDR3 comprises 14 residues. Looked up from germline, CDR1 is SGHTA and CDR2 is FQGNSA. V was clipped by 1 base and J by 1 base, with 7 bases between them. The CDR3 region is CASSLDSFNYGYTF. The DNA for the CDR3 is TGTGCCAGCAGCTTAGACAGCTTTAACTATGGCTACACCTTC.

This clone was detected only once. The chain joins TRBV25-1 to TRBJ1-1; a weak D match, TRBD1 (5 bases). This CDR3 region has 13 residues. Trimming left V 4 bases short and J 4 bases short, with 10 bases between. Germline V gene sequence: CDR1 MGHDK, CDR2 SYGVNS. The CDR3 reads CASSGVGGTEAFF. Written as DNA, the CDR3 is TGTGCCAGCAGTGGGGTCGGGGGCACTGAAGCTTTCTTT. Full variable domain (outside the CDR3, taken from reference TRBV25-1 and TRBJ1-1): EADIYQTPRYLVIGTGKKITLECSQTMGHDKMYWYQQDPGMELHLIHYSYGVNSTEKGDLSSESTVSRIRTEHFPLTLESARPSHTSQYLCASSGVGGTEAFFGQGTRLTVV.

The rearrangement joins TRBV7-2 to TRBJ1-2, with D tentatively TRBD1 (6 bases). The V end was cut by 5 bases, the J end by 2 bases, with 12 bases between. The CDR3 is made up of 14 amino acids. Germline V gives CDR1 SGHTA, CDR2 FQGNSA. In DNA, the CDR3 is TGTGCCAGCAGCCCGGGACACCCCAACTATGGCTACACCTTC. Translating gives CASSPGHPNYGYTF.

In its sample, this clone was seen once. This rearrangement joins TRBV6-6 to TRBJ1-2; TRBD1 might be the D (5 bases). CDR1 and CDR2 (germline): MNHNY, SVGAGI (reference sequence). CDR3 length equals 13 residues. With 7 bases removed from V and 2 bases from J, the gap between germline ends came to 11 bases. The CDR3 DNA reads as TGTGCCAGCACCAATCGGGGGAACTATGGCTACACCTTC. The encoded protein is CASTNRGNYGYTF.

The chain uses TRBV25-1 and TRBJ1-6; 9 bases align to TRBD1. In germline, CDR1 is MGHDK, CDR2 SYGVNS. CDR3 size: 15 residues. The junction had 7 bases not matched to a gene; V was cut back by 4 bases and J by 9 bases. CDR3 amino acids: CASSATGTGISPLHF. CDR3 DNA sequence: TGTGCCAGCAGTGCCACCGGGACAGGGATTTCACCCCTCCACTTT.

V and J are TRBV5-4 and TRBJ2-3; D is perhaps TRBD1 (5 bases). V dropped 0 bases and J dropped 2 bases, with 10 bases sitting between them. CDR3 size: 15 residues. Germline lookup yields CDR1 SGHNT and CDR2 YYREEE (reference sequence). CDR3 protein: CASSLDRLNTDTQYF. The CDR3 nucleotides read TGTGCCAGCAGCTTGGACAGGCTAAACACAGATACGCAGTATTTT.

This sequence joins TRBV24-1 and TRBJ2-3; the D gene is possibly TRBD2 (5 bases). The CDR3 has 16 residues. CDR1 is KGHDR, CDR2 SFDVKD, per germline. The V end was cut by 4 bases, the J end by 3 bases, with 16 bases between. The CDR3 nucleotides are TGTGCCACCAGTGACCCGGCCGTTCGAGGGACAGATACGCAGTATTTT. Its protein is CATSDPAVRGTDTQYF.

CDR3 nucleotides: TGTGCCACCAGCAGAGATCGGGGGGGCGCCATCATTAACTATGGCTACACCTTC. Residues: CATSRDRGGAIINYGYTF. The V call is TRBV15, the J call TRBJ1-2, with a weak D call TRBD1 (6 bases). This CDR3 contains 18 residues. The ends were cut back, 0 bases at V and 1 base at J, with 18 bases in the middle. Germline values: CDR1 LNHNV, CDR2 YYDKDF (reference sequence).

The chain links TRBV3-1 (or the pseudogene TRBV3-2) to TRBJ1-5; a weak D match, TRBD1 (6 bases). The germline gives CDR1 LGHDT, CDR2 YNNKEL (reference sequence). V lost 8 bases, J lost 9 bases, and 17 bases lay in between. The CDR3 covers 13 residues. The CDR3: CASSGQGQGPQHF. In DNA, the CDR3 is TGTGCCAGCTCGGGGCAGGGACAAGGGCCCCAGCATTTT.

V gene TRBV19 combines with J gene TRBJ1-3; 10 bases agree with TRBD1. V was clipped by 8 bases and J by 0 bases; unmatched bases: 7. Germline V CDR1 and CDR2: LNHDA, SQIVND (reference sequence). CDR3 length: 16 amino acids. DNA for the CDR3: TGTGCCAGTTGGGACAGGGGCCCTGTCTCTGGAAACACCATATATTTT. Protein: CASWDRGPVSGNTIYF.